Listed here are 17 T cell receptor beta chains from one sample, sequenced in a study of T cell responses to AZD1222 COVID-19 vaccine. This table comes from immunoSEQ multiplex PCR, and its TCRdb copy is limited to in-frame clones, with some not included. Among 95,000 to 100,000 clones listed, roughly 83% were seen once. The material sequenced was peripheral blood, taken 28 days after the second AZD1222 dose. These receptors were taken from an adult who received the AZD1222 COVID-19 vaccine.

The chain combines TRBV5-1 with TRBJ2-1; 7 bases align to TRBD2. V dropped 4 bases and J dropped 10; count of bases not matched to a gene: 11. Per the germline V gene, CDR1 is SGHRS and CDR2 is YFSETQ. CDR3 length: 14 amino acids. The CDR3 region is CASSQAGDRGEQFF. The DNA for the CDR3 is TGCGCCAGCAGCCAGGCGGGGGACCGGGGCGAGCAGTTCTTC.

Worth noting for this clone: This specimen includes other DNA sequences encoding the same CDR3. V gene TRBV24-1 combines with J gene TRBJ1-6, with D hard to call. The ends were cut back, 3 bases at V and 6 bases at J, with 2 bases in the middle. This CDR3 region has 12 residues. In germline, CDR1 is KGHDR, CDR2 SFDVKD. Written as DNA, the CDR3 is TGTGCCACCAGTGATCCTAATTCACCCCTCCACTTT. Its protein is CATSDPNSPLHF.

V gene TRBV30 combines with J gene TRBJ2-3; 10 bases are shared with TRBD2. Germline CDR1 GTSNPN, CDR2 SVGIG (reference sequence). This CDR3 is 15 amino acids long. With V trimmed by 0 bases and J by 4 bases, 4 bases remained unmatched. CDR3 region: CAWSVLAGAADTQYF. CDR3 DNA: TGTGCCTGGAGTGTGCTAGCGGGAGCGGCAGATACGCAGTATTTT.

The V gene is TRBV14, the J gene TRBJ2-6; possible D gene TRBD1, 5 bases. CDR3 length: 17 residues. The germline V gene encodes CDR1 SGHDN and CDR2 FVKESK. V lost 4 bases and J lost 0, with 13 bases in between. CDR3 nucleotides: TGTGCCAGCAGCCGAAGACAGCCTTACTCTGGGGCCAACGTCCTGACTTTC. Translating gives CASSRRQPYSGANVLTF.

A single count supports this clone. The gene calls are TRBV5-6 and TRBJ2-2, with TRBD2 matching 7 bases. The length of the CDR3 is 17 residues. The germline gives CDR1 SGHDT, CDR2 YYEEEE. With V trimmed by 2 bases and J by 0 bases, 7 bases remained unmatched. Written as DNA, the CDR3 is TGTGCCAGCAGCTTATCCCTCGGGAGGTCGAACACCGGGGAGCTGTTTTTT. Its translation: CASSLSLGRSNTGELFF. The whole variable domain, filled in from reference TRBV5-6 and TRBJ2-2, reads DAGVTQSPTHLIKTRGQQVTLRCSPKSGHDTVSWYQQALGQGPQFIFQYYEEEERQRGNFPDRFSGHQFPNYSSELNVNALLLGDSALYLCASSLSLGRSNTGELFFGEGSRLTVL.

The rearrangement uses TRBV21-1 and TRBJ1-4; the D call TRBD1 from the table was never checked on the DNA. TRBV21-1 represents a pseudogene. There are 15 residues in the CDR3. In DNA form, the CDR3 reads TGTGCCAGCAGCAAATCGGACAGGCCAAATGAAAAACTGTTTTTT. It yields the protein CASSKSDRPNEKLFF.

J is TRBJ2-7 and V is TRBV4-2; D remains ambiguous. CDR3 size: 13 residues. The germline gives CDR1 LGHNA, CDR2 YNFKEQ. V gave up 0 bases and J gave up 6 bases, with 9 bases separating them. The chain's CDR3 is CASSQEVMSEQYF. The CDR3 DNA reads TGTGCCAGCAGCCAAGAAGTCATGAGCGAGCAGTACTTC.

CDR3 sequence: CASNYQGLKETQYF. As DNA, the CDR3 is TGTGCCAGCAACTACCAGGGGTTAAAAGAGACCCAGTACTTC. The rearrangement links TRBV7-8 to TRBJ2-5; D might be TRBD1 (6 bases). This CDR3 region has 14 residues. Deletions cut 7 bases from V and 3 bases from J, with 15 bases between. CDR1 is SGHVS and CDR2 is FQNEAQ in the germline V gene.

J is TRBJ1-2 and V is TRBV5-1; D is undetermined. In germline, CDR1 is SGHRS, CDR2 YFSETQ. This CDR3 region has 13 residues. Deletions cut 0 bases from V and 6 bases from J, with 9 bases between. CDR3 sequence reads: CASSLASKDGYTF. The CDR3 DNA is TGCGCCAGCAGCTTGGCATCTAAAGATGGCTACACCTTC.

V is TRBV7-2 and J is TRBJ1-4; D unclear. Between the trimmed V and J ends, which lost 2 bases and 0 bases, there was a span of 7 bases. Germline CDR1 SGHTA, CDR2 FQGNSA. CDR3 length: 15 amino acids. Here the CDR3 DNA reads TGTGCCAGCAGCTTAAGCAGCGCAACTAATGAAAAACTGTTTTTT. Protein: CASSLSSATNEKLFF.

This chain uses TRBV7-3 with TRBJ2-7, with 8 positions matching TRBD2. CDR3 size: 16 residues. J was trimmed by 3 bases and V by 3 bases; bases with no gene match: 10. The germline gives CDR1 SGHTA, CDR2 FQGTGA. Here the CDR3 reads CASSLAGGATVYEQYF. Here the CDR3 DNA reads TGTGCCAGCAGCTTGGCGGGGGGTGCGACAGTCTACGAGCAGTACTTC.

This clone was seen only once. The rearrangement joins TRBV20-1 to TRBJ2-3; tentative D call: TRBD2 (5 bases). The CDR3 length is 12 residues. Trimming left V 3 bases short and J 4 bases short, with 8 bases between. Per germline, CDR1 DFQATT and CDR2 SNEGSKA (reference sequence). CDR3: CSASSRADTQYF. The CDR3 coding sequence is TGCAGTGCTAGTTCGCGGGCAGATACGCAGTATTTT.

The J gene is TRBJ2-3, the V gene TRBV7-2; TRBD1 matches at 11 bases. The CDR3 is 14 residues long. The junction had 4 bases not matched to a gene; V was cut back by 8 bases and J by 3 bases. The germline CDR1 and CDR2 sequences are SGHTA and FQGNSA. In DNA form, the CDR3 reads TGTGCCAGCGGGGACAGGGGGGTTACAGATACGCAGTATTTT. Its translation: CASGDRGVTDTQYF.

This chain uses TRBV7-9 with TRBJ1-1; no clear D. The V end was cut by 1 base, the J end by 1 base, with 7 bases between. From germline, CDR1 is SEHNR and CDR2 FQNEAQ (reference sequence). CDR3 length equals 14 residues. The CDR3 nucleotides read TGTGCCAGCAGCTTAGAGCGACCGAACACTGAAGCTTTCTTT. Translating gives CASSLERPNTEAFF.

The gene calls are TRBV3-1 (or the pseudogene TRBV3-2) and TRBJ1-5; 7 bases fit TRBD1. Trimming removed 5 bases from V and 13 bases from J; junction bases left unmatched: 14. CDR3 length equals 14 residues. Germline V lookup: CDR1 LGHDT, CDR2 YNNKEL (reference sequence). The CDR3 protein is CASSASDLPGQQHF. The CDR3 bases are TGTGCCAGCAGCGCCTCAGACTTACCGGGACAGCAGCATTTT.

CDR3 nucleotide sequence: TGTGCCAGCAGCAATAATCAGCGGAGCGGGGAGCTGTTTTTT. It yields the protein CASSNNQRSGELFF. The chain recombines TRBV24-1 with TRBJ2-2, with D possibly matching TRBD2 (5 bases). CDR1 KGHDR and CDR2 SFDVKD come from the germline V gene. V lost 11 bases, J lost 7 bases, and 19 bases lay in between. This CDR3 contains 14 residues.

About this clone itself: The sample contains more than one DNA sequence encoding this CDR3. V and J are TRBV7-2 and TRBJ1-2, with D perhaps TRBD1 (5 bases). Trimming took off 5 bases at V and 1 base at J, with 11 bases between the two ends. Germline CDR1 and CDR2: SGHTA and FQGNSA. This CDR3 is 14 amino acids long. The CDR3 coding sequence is TGTGCCAGCAGCCTCGGCCAGGGTAACTATGGCTACACCTTC. This encodes CASSLGQGNYGYTF.